This T cell receptor (beta chain) was found in a study of blood T cell repertoires in COVID-19. Study-level background: Sample material is recorded as cDNA or gDNA derived from T cells, B-cell-depleted T cells, or PBMCs.

The protocol was immunoSEQ multiplex PCR, while the TCRdb copy is restricted to in-frame clones and leaves out a portion. The sample consists of a few hundred thousand clones, approximately 90% of them appearing once. The CDR3 loop spans 15 amino acids. Trimming left V 0 bases short and J 5 bases short, with 14 bases between. CDR1 SGHDT and CDR2 YYEEEE come from the germline V gene. Self-reported history from a screening survey and questionnaire set each donor's cohort. The sample was PBMCs or T cells enriched from blood (not recorded which). This chain uses TRBV5-6 with TRBJ1-2, with D unclear. This clonotype was sampled from a woman aged 18 to 35 who had recovered from COVID-19. The CDR3 DNA reads TGTGCCAGCAGCTTGGGAGGCAGTAAACCTTATGGCTACACCTTC. Amino acid sequence: CASSLGGSKPYGYTF.